This record concerns one T cell receptor (beta chain) sequence. Its specificity is not known. Other nucleotide sequences from this sample produce the same CDR3. CDR3 length: 14 residues. Germline CDR1 reads LNHDA; CDR2 reads SQIVND (reference sequence). V was clipped by 5 bases and J by 3 bases; unmatched bases: 5. Several immunoSEQ 96-well plates shared each subset's DNA, each plate a replicate. As originally analysed: For the immunoSEQ data, sequences were junction-only without quality scores, so filtering differed. This table comes from immunoSEQ multiplex PCR, and its TCRdb copy is limited to in-frame clones, with some not included. V, J and clone size are taken as reported in that table, and D and trimming were inferred from the DNA itself. The sample lists 2 million to 2.5 million clones, just under 95% seen once, with about 1.1% in the top ten. These data belong to a study of shared clonotypes between healthy human individuals. Study results and limitations: Sampling included only blood; tissue repertoires likely differ.

CD45RO negativity and positive selection for CCR7 defined naive CD8 cells, a population that excluded terminally differentiated effector memory CD45RA+ cells. Every contributor of samples was a Caucasian grown-up residing in Nashville, Tennessee. This TCR was sampled from a man between 18 and 35 years old in good health. V gene TRBV19 combines with J gene TRBJ2-7; the match to TRBD2 covers 9 bases. Material: naive CD8+ T cells sorted from blood. In DNA form, the CDR3 reads TGTGCCAGTAGTCCAGCGGGAGGAAGCTACGAGCAGTACTTC. Residues: CASSPAGGSYEQYF.